This TCR beta chain came from a study of response to subunit inactivated influenza vaccine. A single record per CDR3 protein comes from TCRdb applying MiXCR to the RT-PCR reads. The table has roughly 710,000 distinct CDR3 sequences, 14% seen once. As for this clonotype: Its antigen is unknown.

Trimming removed 3 bases from V and 0 bases from J, with 20 bases in between. The CDR3 has 20 amino acids. Germline values: CDR1 KGHDR, CDR2 SFDVKD. Study-wide results and caveats: T cells newly recruited by each seasonal influenza vaccination are few, the authors suggested.

This receptor was obtained from a man aged 45-65 years who received an inactivated influenza vaccine. This chain connects TRBV24-1 to TRBJ2-6, with TRBD1 as a possible D gene (6 bases). Specimen: PBMCs from blood, collected 14 days before vaccination. The CDR3 DNA sequence: TGTGCCACCAGTGATCCACGTCCACCGGGACACAACTCTGGGGCCAACGTCCTGACTTTC. As protein: CATSDPRPPGHNSGANVLTF.